Following are 20 T cell receptor beta chains from one sample sequenced in a study of vaccination effects on CD4 cells after COVID-19. For these receptors, no antigen is known. TCRdb's table, derived via immunoSEQ multiplex PCR, lists solely in-frame clones and lacks some. Among over 55,000 clones listed, 75% to 85% were seen once. Before sequencing, viral peptide pools were used by the ViraFEST assay to expand antigen-specific CD4+ T cells. When roughly eleven days of culture had elapsed, CD4+ T cells were isolated. The specimen comprised CD4+ T cells from PBMCs cultured with HCoV-229E spike peptides, sampled before COVID-19 vaccination. These receptors were taken from a human donor who received a COVID-19 vaccine.

This clone has more than one count but fewer than ten. The chain is built from TRBV2 and TRBJ1-1; D perhaps matches TRBD1 (5 bases). This CDR3 has 13 residues. Germline CDR1 SNHLY, CDR2 FYNNEI. V lost 2 bases and J 10 bases, leaving 14 bases between the germline ends. The CDR3 DNA follows: TGTGCCAGCAGTGAACAGACGGGGCGCGGAGCTTTCTTT. Translating gives CASSEQTGRGAFF.

V usage is TRBV24-1 and J usage is TRBJ2-5, with D maybe TRBD2 (6 bases). Between the trimmed V and J ends, which lost 0 bases and 5 bases, there was a span of 12 bases. The germline CDR1 and CDR2 sequences are KGHDR and SFDVKD. The length of the CDR3 is 15 residues. CDR3 amino acids: CATSDLPGSGETQYF. In DNA form, the CDR3 reads TGTGCCACCAGTGATTTGCCAGGGAGCGGGGAGACCCAGTACTTC.

The table lists this clone with a few counts. This rearrangement joins TRBV5-1 to TRBJ1-2, with 10 bases aligning to TRBD1. CDR1 and CDR2 (germline): SGHRS, YFSETQ. J gave up 7 bases and V 2 bases, and 11 bases lay outside the gene matches. CDR3 length: 16 amino acids. In nucleotides, the CDR3 is TGCGCCAGCAGCTTAATACCGGGACAGGGGTCTGGTGGCTACACCTTC. As protein: CASSLIPGQGSGGYTF. Filled out from reference TRBV5-1 and TRBJ1-2, the complete variable domain reads KAGVTQTPRYLIKTRGQQVTLSCSPISGHRSVSWYQQTPGQGLQFLFEYFSETQRNKGNFPGRFSGRQFSNSRSEMNVSTLELGDSALYLCASSLIPGQGSGGYTFGSGTRLTVV.

The V call is TRBV21-1, the J call TRBJ2-1. TRBV21-1 is a pseudogene segment. The CDR3 spans 21 residues. CDR3 coding DNA: TGTGCCAGCAGCAAGGCCTTTGTTTTCGGGGCCCACCCCAGCTCCTACAATGAGCAGTTCTTC. Amino acid sequence: CASSKAFVFGAHPSSYNEQFF.

V usage is TRBV10-1 and J usage is TRBJ1-1; D unresolved. V lost 3 bases and J 4 bases, leaving 3 bases between the germline ends. The CDR3 sequence is 11 residues long. Germline CDR1 reads WNHNN; CDR2 reads SYGVQD (reference sequence). CDR3 sequence reads: CASSEFTEAFF. The CDR3 DNA is TGCGCCAGCAGTGAATTCACTGAAGCTTTCTTT.

V usage is TRBV19 and J usage is TRBJ1-2; D is unresolved. The length of the CDR3 is 12 residues. Germline V gives CDR1 LNHDA, CDR2 SQIVND (reference sequence). V lost 7 bases and J 0 bases, leaving 6 bases between the germline ends. CDR3: CASTDTNYGYTF. CDR3 sequence (DNA): TGTGCCAGTACTGATACTAACTATGGCTACACCTTC. Together with reference TRBV19 and TRBJ1-2, the CDR3 gives the full variable domain: DGGITQSPKYLFRKEGQNVTLSCEQNLNHDAMYWYRQDPGQGLRLIYYSQIVNDFQKGDIAEGYSVSREKKESFPLTVTSAQKNPTAFYLCASTDTNYGYTFGSGTRLTVV.

DNA of the CDR3: TGTGCCTGTCAACGGCCGGCTGGGGCCAACGTCCTGACTTTC. This sequence encodes CACQRPAGANVLTF. This chain joins TRBV30 and TRBJ2-6, with D hard to call. There are 14 residues in the CDR3. Trimming took 6 bases from V and 2 from J, leaving 11 bases between them. From germline, CDR1 is GTSNPN and CDR2 SVGIG (reference sequence).

This chain connects TRBV18 to TRBJ1-6; D ambiguous. Germline values: CDR1 KGHSH, CDR2 LQKENI. CDR3 length: 16 amino acids. V was pared by 3 bases and J by 0 bases, with 9 bases between. The CDR3 loop reads CASSPSTSSYNSPLHF. The CDR3 DNA sequence: TGTGCCAGCTCACCGTCGACAAGCTCCTATAATTCACCCCTCCACTTT.

V is TRBV7-9 and J is TRBJ1-2, with no clear D. The ends were cut back, 1 base at V and 7 bases at J, with 16 bases in the middle. The CDR3 sequence is 15 residues long. CDR1 and CDR2 (germline): SEHNR, FQNEAQ (reference sequence). The CDR3 here is CASSLEGVGMVGYTF. For the CDR3, the DNA is TGTGCCAGCAGCTTAGAGGGCGTAGGGATGGTTGGCTACACCTTC.

The chain carries TRBV24-1 and TRBJ2-3; TRBD2 agrees at 8 bases. The CDR3 sequence is 16 residues long. Germline V gene data show CDR1 as KGHDR and CDR2 as SFDVKD. The junction had 5 bases not matched to a gene; V was cut back by 1 base and J by 3 bases. For the CDR3, the DNA is TGTGCCACCAGTGATTTTTCCGGGGGGGGGACAGATACGCAGTATTTT. Translating gives CATSDFSGGGTDTQYF.

This clone has a handful of counts. The chain has TRBV24-1 and TRBJ2-5, with a possible D match to TRBD1 (5 bases). The V gene's germline CDR1 is KGHDR and CDR2 SFDVKD. The CDR3 covers 15 residues. The ends were cut back, 5 bases at V and 5 bases at J, with 17 bases in the middle. CDR3 in amino acids: CATSVGQGSLETQYF. The DNA for the CDR3 is TGTGCCACCAGTGTAGGGCAGGGAAGTTTGGAGACCCAGTACTTC.

The chain employs TRBV10-2 and TRBJ2-5, with D possibly TRBD2 on 5 matching bases. There are 13 residues in the CDR3. The germline V and J ends were trimmed by 10 bases and 0 bases, with 12 bases remaining between them. CDR1 and CDR2 (germline): WSHSY, SAAADI. The DNA of the CDR3 is TGCGCCACCTGGAGGACCTACCAAGAGACCCAGTACTTC. Translating gives CATWRTYQETQYF.

The chain recombines TRBV10-1 with TRBJ2-7, with D possibly matching TRBD1 (5 bases). V was clipped by 6 bases and J by 2 bases, with 29 bases between them. Germline loops: CDR1 WNHNN, CDR2 SYGVQD (reference sequence). The CDR3 spans 19 residues. The CDR3 DNA reads TGCGCCAGCAGCGATAAGCAGGTTTCGTTCAGGGATTTACCCTACGAGCAGTACGTC. Protein sequence: CASSDKQVSFRDLPYEQYV.

A few counts support this clone. The V call is TRBV2, the J call TRBJ2-1; 7 bases line up with TRBD2. Germline-derived CDR1 and CDR2 are SNHLY and FYNNEI. The junction had 12 bases not matched to a gene; V was cut back by 7 bases and J by 6 bases. The CDR3 loop spans 15 amino acids. The CDR3 nucleotides are TGTGCCAGCATGGAAGGGAGGGCAATGGGCAATGAGCAGTTCTTC. Translating it yields CASMEGRAMGNEQFF.

The genes are TRBV10-2 and TRBJ2-7, with 7 bases lining up with TRBD1. This CDR3 is 14 amino acids long. V dropped 4 bases and J dropped 2; count of bases not matched to a gene: 5. The V gene's germline CDR1 is WSHSY and CDR2 SAAADI. CDR3 in amino acids: CASSGWDSPYEQYV. The CDR3 DNA sequence: TGCGCCAGCAGTGGGTGGGACAGCCCCTACGAGCAGTACGTC.

V gene TRBV18 combines with J gene TRBJ2-7, with D perhaps TRBD1 (6 bases). The CDR3 length is 13 residues. V was shortened by 3 bases and J by 6 bases, with 12 bases between the two germline ends. CDR1 KGHSH and CDR2 LQKENI come from the germline V gene. DNA of the CDR3: TGTGCCAGCTCACCGGACAGTGTAAGCGAGCAGTACGTC. Amino acids: CASSPDSVSEQYV.

J is TRBJ1-6 and V is TRBV4-3, with a weak D call TRBD1 (5 bases). V was shortened by 3 bases and J by 9 bases, with 9 bases between the two germline ends. CDR1 LGHNA and CDR2 YSLEER come from the germline V gene. This CDR3 is built from 13 residues. The CDR3 protein is CASSQLRVSPLHF. CDR3 DNA sequence: TGCGCCAGCAGCCAGCTCAGGGTTTCACCCCTCCACTTT.

With regard to this clone: Other nucleotide sequences from this sample produce the same CDR3. The V gene is TRBV24-1, the J gene TRBJ1-5; D is possibly TRBD1 (5 bases). Per germline, CDR1 KGHDR and CDR2 SFDVKD. The CDR3 consists of 15 residues. Trimming pared 4 bases from V and 2 bases from J, leaving 11 bases between. The CDR3 DNA reads as TGTGCCACCAGTGACCCTACAGGTGGCAATCAGCCCCAGCATTTT. Protein sequence: CATSDPTGGNQPQHF.

This clone was observed a handful of times. This rearrangement joins TRBV6-1 to TRBJ2-3, with 9 bases that match TRBD1. CDR3 length equals 15 residues. From germline, CDR1 is MNHNS and CDR2 SASEGT. J gave up 3 bases and V 2 bases, and 3 bases lay outside the gene matches. The chain's CDR3 is CASSEPGTGTDTQYF. CDR3 bases: TGTGCCAGCAGTGAACCCGGGACAGGGACAGATACGCAGTATTTT.

V is TRBV6-5 and J is TRBJ1-6; D gene ambiguous. Germline V lookup: CDR1 MNHEY, CDR2 SVGAGI. Deletions cut 2 bases from V and 7 bases from J, with 6 bases between. This CDR3 spans 13 amino acids. The CDR3 here is CASSYEMNSPLHF. The CDR3 bases are TGTGCCAGCAGTTACGAAATGAATTCACCCCTCCACTTT.